These 12 T cell receptor beta chains were all obtained from the same sample, sequenced in a study of radiation and T cells in renal cell carcinoma. As for time point: baseline pretreatment blood. Described treatment: 15 Gy SBRT to primary tumor, nephrectomy 4 weeks later. The repertoire was sequenced with immunoSEQ multiplex PCR; TCRdb's copy has only in-frame clones and lacks some. The table records roughly 100,000 clones, 82% of them present only once. The source was blood, collected from a patient whose treatment included radiotherapy and nephrectomy. These receptors all come from a man in his fifties or sixties with renal cell carcinoma.

The rearrangement links TRBV2 to TRBJ2-2; tentative D call: TRBD1 (6 bases). Germline-derived CDR1 and CDR2 are SNHLY and FYNNEI. With 6 bases removed from V and 4 bases from J, the gap between germline ends came to 21 bases. The CDR3 has 17 residues. This chain's CDR3 is CASSLNGAGASTGELFF. The CDR3 coding sequence is TGTGCCAGCAGCTTAAACGGGGCAGGGGCGAGCACCGGGGAGCTGTTTTTT.

This clone was detected a few times. This sequence joins TRBV6-6 and TRBJ2-1, with a weak D call TRBD2 (6 bases). This CDR3 is 13 amino acids long. V lost 5 bases to trimming and J lost 10 bases, with 15 bases between them. Looked up from germline, CDR1 is MNHNY and CDR2 is SVGAGI (reference sequence). CDR3 coding DNA: TGTGCCAGCAGTGACCCGCGACTAGACGAGCAGTTCTTC. Amino acid sequence: CASSDPRLDEQFF.

V usage is TRBV7-8 and J usage is TRBJ1-5, with 9 bases matching TRBD1. This CDR3 contains 16 residues. Germline values: CDR1 SGHVS, CDR2 FQNEAQ. J gave up 2 bases and V 5 bases, and 7 bases lay outside the gene matches. The CDR3 DNA is TGTGCCAGCAGCCCCACAGGGGGCGCTGGCAATCAGCCCCAGCATTTT. Encoded protein: CASSPTGGAGNQPQHF.

The chain has TRBV11-2 and TRBJ2-5, with 10 bases matching TRBD2. Losses at the gene ends were 1 base for V and 4 bases for J; bases not matched to a gene: 6. CDR3 length: 16 amino acids. Germline CDR1 SGHAT, CDR2 FQNNGV. The DNA of the CDR3 is TGTGCCAGCAGCTTAGGGGCTAGCGGGAGAGGAGAGACCCAGTACTTC. It translates to CASSLGASGRGETQYF.

This clone is a singleton in its sample. This sequence joins TRBV4-2 and TRBJ1-3; D may be TRBD1 (6 bases). Trimming left V 0 bases short and J 0 bases short, with 12 bases between. The CDR3 contains 17 residues. The V gene's germline CDR1 is LGHNA and CDR2 YNFKEQ. Written as DNA, the CDR3 is TGTGCCAGCAGCCAAGATACCCGGACAGTCTCTGGAAACACCATATATTTT. Its protein is CASSQDTRTVSGNTIYF.

To note about this clone: This same CDR3 is encoded by further DNA sequences in the sample. This chain joins TRBV30 and TRBJ2-7; 7 bases map to TRBD1. J gave up 5 bases and V 0 bases, and 7 bases lay outside the gene matches. The germline V gene encodes CDR1 GTSNPN and CDR2 SVGIG (reference sequence). The CDR3 runs to 14 residues. The CDR3 here is CAWSVRPRGNEQYF. Here the CDR3 DNA reads TGTGCCTGGAGTGTAAGACCCAGGGGGAACGAGCAGTACTTC.

This clone was seen a single time. The chain uses TRBV15 and TRBJ2-2; D gene ambiguous. The CDR3 runs 14 residues. V dropped 0 bases and J dropped 10 bases, with 12 bases sitting between them. Germline V gene data show CDR1 as LNHNV and CDR2 as YYDKDF (reference sequence). CDR3 DNA: TGTGCCACCAGCAGAGATCGGTGGTCGGAGGAGCTGTTTTTT. Its translation is CATSRDRWSEELFF.

The chain carries TRBV5-6 and TRBJ2-2, with D tentatively TRBD2 (5 bases). The CDR3 extends over 13 amino acids. CDR1 and CDR2 (germline): SGHDT, YYEEEE. Deletions cut 0 bases from V and 6 bases from J, with 6 bases between. The CDR3 is CASSLGGPGELFF. The CDR3 DNA is TGTGCCAGCAGCTTGGGAGGGCCCGGGGAGCTGTTTTTT.

This chain uses TRBV27 with TRBJ2-4, with D possibly matching TRBD2 (5 bases). The V gene's germline CDR1 is MNHEY and CDR2 SMNVEV (reference sequence). The length of the CDR3 is 15 residues. V lost 2 bases and J lost 3, with 11 bases in between. The CDR3 bases are TGTGCCAGCAGTTTAGGGCGGGTTAACAAAAACATTCAGTACTTC. Its translation is CASSLGRVNKNIQYF.

This clone was counted a single time. The CDR3 region has the DNA TGCGCCAGCAGTGGCACCGGGGCCGGTTTTAACACCGGGGAGCTGTTTTTT. This gives the protein CASSGTGAGFNTGELFF. This sequence joins TRBV10-1 and TRBJ2-2, with D perhaps TRBD1 or TRBD2 (5 bases each). The CDR3 covers 17 residues. The V end was cut by 4 bases, the J end by 2 bases, with 17 bases between. Germline loops: CDR1 WNHNN, CDR2 SYGVQD (reference sequence).

The V and J genes are TRBV9 and TRBJ1-1; D call uncertain. The ends were cut back, 4 bases at V and 1 base at J, with 11 bases in the middle. The CDR3 extends over 14 amino acids. Germline loops: CDR1 SGDLS, CDR2 YYNGEE. CDR3 nucleotide sequence: TGTGCCAGCAGCTTAAGACCCGGGAACACTGAAGCTTTCTTT. Its protein product is CASSLRPGNTEAFF.

This clone is a singleton in its sample. DNA for the CDR3: TGCGCCAGCAGTGGACAGGGGAACGAGCAGTACTTC. It encodes CASSGQGNEQYF. The V call is TRBV10-1, the J call TRBJ2-7; TRBD1 agrees at 8 bases. CDR3 length: 12 residues. The J segment lost 5 bases and the V segment lost 4 bases, leaving 1 base of the junction unmatched. Germline assignment: CDR1 WNHNN and CDR2 SYGVQD (reference sequence).